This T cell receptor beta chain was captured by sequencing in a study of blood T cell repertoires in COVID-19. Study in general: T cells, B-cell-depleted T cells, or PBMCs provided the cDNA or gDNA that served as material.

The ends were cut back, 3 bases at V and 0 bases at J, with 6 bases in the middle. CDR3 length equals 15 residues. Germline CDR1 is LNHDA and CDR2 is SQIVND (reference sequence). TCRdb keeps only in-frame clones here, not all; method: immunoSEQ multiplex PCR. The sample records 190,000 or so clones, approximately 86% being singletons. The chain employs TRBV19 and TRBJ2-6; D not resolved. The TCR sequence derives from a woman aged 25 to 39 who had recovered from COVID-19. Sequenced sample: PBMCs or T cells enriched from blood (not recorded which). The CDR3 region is CASSMSLSGANVLTF. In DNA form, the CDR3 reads TGTGCCAGTAGTATGAGCCTCTCTGGGGCCAACGTCCTGACTTTC.